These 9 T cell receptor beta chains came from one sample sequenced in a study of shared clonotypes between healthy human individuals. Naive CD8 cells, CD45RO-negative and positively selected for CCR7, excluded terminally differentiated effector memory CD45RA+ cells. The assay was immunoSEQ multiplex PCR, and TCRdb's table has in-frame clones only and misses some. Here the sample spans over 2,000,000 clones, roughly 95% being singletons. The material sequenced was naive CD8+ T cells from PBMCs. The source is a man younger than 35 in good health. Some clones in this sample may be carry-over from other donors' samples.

The CDR3 here is CASSQVGLAGATDTQYF. CDR3 coding DNA: TGTGCCAGCAGCCAAGTGGGGCTAGCGGGAGCCACAGATACGCAGTATTTT. This chain links TRBV4-2 with TRBJ2-3; 10 bases fit TRBD2. The CDR3 is made up of 17 amino acids. V lost 1 base, J lost 2 bases, and 6 bases stayed unmatched. CDR1 and CDR2 (germline): LGHNA, YNFKEQ.

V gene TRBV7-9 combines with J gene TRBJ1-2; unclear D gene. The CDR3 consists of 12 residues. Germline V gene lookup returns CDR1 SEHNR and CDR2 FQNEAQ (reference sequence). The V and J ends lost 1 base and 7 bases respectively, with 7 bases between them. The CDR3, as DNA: TGTGCCAGCAGCTTAGTAAGGGCTGGCTACACCTTC. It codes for CASSLVRAGYTF.

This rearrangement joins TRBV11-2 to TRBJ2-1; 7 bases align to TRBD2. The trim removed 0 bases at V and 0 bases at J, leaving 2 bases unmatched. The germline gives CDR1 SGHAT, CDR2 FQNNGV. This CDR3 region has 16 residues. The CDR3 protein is CASSLDGGSSYNEQFF. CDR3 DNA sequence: TGTGCCAGCAGCTTAGACGGCGGGAGCTCCTACAATGAGCAGTTCTTC.

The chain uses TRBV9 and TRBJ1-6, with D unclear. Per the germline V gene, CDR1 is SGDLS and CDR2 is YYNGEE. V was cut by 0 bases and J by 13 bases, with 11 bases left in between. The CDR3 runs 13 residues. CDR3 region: CASSVALGGPLHF. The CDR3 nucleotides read TGTGCCAGCAGCGTAGCTCTAGGCGGGCCCCTCCACTTT.

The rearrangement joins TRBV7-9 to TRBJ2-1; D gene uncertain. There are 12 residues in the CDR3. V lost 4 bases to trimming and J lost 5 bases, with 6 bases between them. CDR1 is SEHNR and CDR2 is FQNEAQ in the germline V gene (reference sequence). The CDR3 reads CASSSDDNEQFF. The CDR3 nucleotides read TGTGCCAGCAGCTCGGACGACAATGAGCAGTTCTTC.

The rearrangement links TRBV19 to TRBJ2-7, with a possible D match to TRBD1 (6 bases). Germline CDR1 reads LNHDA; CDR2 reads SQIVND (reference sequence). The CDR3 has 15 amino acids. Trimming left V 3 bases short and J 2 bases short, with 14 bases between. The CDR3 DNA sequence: TGTGCCAGTAGTATGGGCAGGGGTCCCCCCTACGAGCAGTACTTC. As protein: CASSMGRGPPYEQYF.

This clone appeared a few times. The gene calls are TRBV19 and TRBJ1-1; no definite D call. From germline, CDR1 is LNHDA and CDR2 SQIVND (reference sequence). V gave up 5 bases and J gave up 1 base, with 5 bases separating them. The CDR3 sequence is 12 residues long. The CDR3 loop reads CASSWPNTEAFF. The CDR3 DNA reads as TGTGCCAGTAGTTGGCCGAACACTGAAGCTTTCTTT.

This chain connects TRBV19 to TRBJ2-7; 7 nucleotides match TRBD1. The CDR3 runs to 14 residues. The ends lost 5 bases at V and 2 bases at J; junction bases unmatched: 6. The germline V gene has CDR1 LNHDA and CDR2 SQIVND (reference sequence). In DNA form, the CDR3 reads TGTGCCAGTAGTTTCCTCCAGGGGGCCTACGAGCAGTACTTC. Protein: CASSFLQGAYEQYF.

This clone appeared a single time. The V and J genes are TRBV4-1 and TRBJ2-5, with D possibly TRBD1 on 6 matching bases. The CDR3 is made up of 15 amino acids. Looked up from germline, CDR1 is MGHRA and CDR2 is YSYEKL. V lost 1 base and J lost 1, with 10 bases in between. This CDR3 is CASSQVWTAQETQYF. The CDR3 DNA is TGCGCCAGCAGCCAAGTCTGGACAGCCCAAGAGACCCAGTACTTC.